This T cell receptor beta chain was retrieved from a study of blood T cells in healthy people across ages. Comment on this clonotype: Its antigen is still unknown.

Study findings and constraints: The study found TCR beta diversity correlated strongly with naive T cell percentage.

Germline V lookup: CDR1 KGHDR, CDR2 SFDVKD. The CDR3 is 15 residues long. The junction had 10 bases not matched to a gene; V was cut back by 6 bases and J by 5 bases. For the second PCR, which ran for about 7 to 11 cycles, a sample-barcoded 5' primer and a J-beta primer mix were used. Using its own MiXCR run on the 5' RACE reads, TCRdb lists one record per CDR3 protein. The data contain roughly 500,000 distinct CDR3 sequences, around 24% of them singletons. This same sample was also taken into another study, of T cells of mothers and their children.

The sequenced sample was blood. This sequence was found in a boy aged 5-17 years in good health. The chain is built from TRBV24-1 and TRBJ2-3, with TRBD2 matching 7 bases. The CDR3 DNA reads as TGTGCCACCAGTCAAGCGGGGATCGACCTAGATACGCAGTATTTT. Protein product: CATSQAGIDLDTQYF.